This passage covers 32 T cell receptor beta chains from one sample sequenced in a study of beta chain features in type 1 diabetes. Every bit of the isolated RNA underwent reverse transcription, so sequencing read expressed TCRB transcripts. Sequencing was performed with immunoSEQ multiplex PCR; in TCRdb, only in-frame clones are kept and a portion is missing. This table has hundreds of thousands of clones, 15% to 18% appearing once. Sequencing input: naive CD4+ T cells from blood. The source of these receptors is a young man in good health.

V usage is TRBV5-4 and J usage is TRBJ2-7, with 8 bases lining up with TRBD2. The CDR3 has 15 residues. From germline, CDR1 is SGHNT and CDR2 YYREEE (reference sequence). After removal of 1 base from V and 2 bases from J, the junction contained 5 bases not matched to a gene. This CDR3 reads CASSLSGGRAYEQYF. For the CDR3, the DNA is TGTGCCAGCAGCTTGAGCGGGGGCAGGGCCTACGAGCAGTACTTC.

This clone was recorded only once. This sequence joins TRBV9 and TRBJ2-1; D perhaps matches TRBD2 (6 bases). Germline-derived CDR1 and CDR2 are SGDLS and YYNGEE. V dropped 3 bases and J dropped 8 bases, with 18 bases sitting between them. The CDR3 spans 15 residues. CDR3 residues: CASSDPPRGNHEQFF. Written as DNA, the CDR3 is TGTGCCAGCAGCGATCCGCCTCGGGGGAATCATGAGCAGTTCTTC. Supplemented by reference TRBV9 and TRBJ2-1, the full variable domain reads DSGVTQTPKHLITATGQRVTLRCSPRSGDLSVYWYQQSLDQGLQFLIQYYNGEERAKGNILERFSAQQFPDLHSELNLSSLELGDSALYFCASSDPPRGNHEQFFGPGTRLTVL.

This clone was recorded a few times. The chain combines TRBV7-2 with TRBJ2-7, with 8 bases identical to TRBD1. The germline V gene has CDR1 SGHTA and CDR2 FQGNSA. With 4 bases clipped from V and 2 bases from J, the junction kept 7 bases outside the gene matches. The CDR3 sequence is 15 residues long. This CDR3 is CASSSRPTGAYEQYF. CDR3 coding DNA: TGTGCCAGCAGCTCCCGTCCGACAGGGGCCTACGAGCAGTACTTC.

This chain uses TRBV4-3 with TRBJ2-2; possible D gene TRBD1, 6 bases. V was shortened by 4 bases and J by 5 bases, with 20 bases between the two germline ends. Per the germline V gene, CDR1 is LGHNA and CDR2 is YSLEER. This CDR3 comprises 17 residues. The CDR3 is CASSPPPGQGGTGELFF. CDR3 in DNA: TGCGCCAGCAGCCCGCCTCCGGGACAAGGTGGAACCGGGGAGCTGTTTTTT.

The chain recombines TRBV5-4 with TRBJ2-5; D gene ambiguous. V was trimmed by 6 bases and J by 5 bases, leaving 17 bases between them. Germline CDR1 and CDR2: SGHNT and YYREEE (reference sequence). CDR3 length: 14 amino acids. The CDR3 DNA follows: TGTGCCAGCAAGAAAGAGCCGATAGATGAGACCCAGTACTTC. It encodes CASKKEPIDETQYF.

The chain employs TRBV7-7 and TRBJ2-7; a weak D match, TRBD1 (6 bases). Germline CDR1 and CDR2: SSHAT and FNYEAQ (reference sequence). Trimming pared 6 bases from V and 6 bases from J, leaving 18 bases between. The CDR3 is 14 amino acids. CDR3 sequence (DNA): TGTGCCAGCAGTTTAACAGGGCTGGCGGGCGAGCAGTACTTC. Encoded protein: CASSLTGLAGEQYF.

The rearrangement uses TRBV4-1 and TRBJ2-7; 10 positions agree with TRBD1. Germline trimming cut 4 bases from V and 3 bases from J; bases unmatched to any gene: 21. CDR3 length: 20 amino acids. CDR1 is MGHRA and CDR2 is YSYEKL in the germline V gene. CDR3 DNA sequence: TGCGCCAGCAGCCCAAGCGGGTCACGTACTATTCGGACAGGGGGCTACGAGCAGTACTTC. It yields the protein CASSPSGSRTIRTGGYEQYF.

The rearrangement joins TRBV6-1 to TRBJ1-6, with D unclear. Germline V gives CDR1 MNHNS, CDR2 SASEGT. The CDR3 extends over 16 amino acids. Trimming took 2 bases from V and 4 from J, leaving 12 bases between them. CDR3 DNA: TGTGCCAGCAGTGAACGGGCAGGTTCTTATAATTCACCCCTCCACTTT. Translating it yields CASSERAGSYNSPLHF.

This clone was counted only a few times. In the same sample, other DNA sequences code for this CDR3. The chain joins TRBV6-5 to TRBJ2-6; D not certain. This CDR3 region has 15 residues. V shed 0 bases and J shed 3 bases, with 6 bases lying between them. Germline CDR1 reads MNHEY; CDR2 reads SVGAGI. The CDR3 loop is CASSYSRSGANVLTF. The CDR3 DNA follows: TGTGCCAGCAGTTACTCGAGGAGTGGGGCCAACGTCCTGACTTTC.

This clone was detected a few times. Relative to the germline gene, one junction end is altered; a read error may explain this. V gene TRBV4-3 combines with J gene TRBJ2-1, with a possible D match to TRBD2 (6 bases). CDR1 LGHNA and CDR2 YSLEER come from the germline V gene. The CDR3 sequence is 14 residues long. CDR3 amino acids: CASRQVGTLNEQFF. In DNA form, the CDR3 reads TGCGCCAGCAGGCAAGTCGGGACTCTCAATGAGCAGTTCTTC.

This chain uses TRBV19 with TRBJ2-5; D not certain. The CDR3 length is 15 residues. The V end lost 0 bases, the J end lost 1 base, and 9 bases lay between the germline ends. Per germline, CDR1 LNHDA and CDR2 SQIVND (reference sequence). The CDR3 reads CASSIDRKTQETQYF. The CDR3, as DNA: TGTGCCAGTAGTATAGATCGGAAAACCCAAGAGACCCAGTACTTC.

This clone came up a few times. The V and J genes are TRBV7-2 and TRBJ2-7; D is undetermined. V lost 4 bases and J lost 4, with 11 bases in between. In germline, CDR1 is SGHTA, CDR2 FQGNSA. The CDR3 runs to 13 residues. CDR3 sequence (DNA): TGTGCCAGCAGCTCAAACTCTCGGTACGAGCAGTACTTC. Its protein is CASSSNSRYEQYF.

This clone was seen only a few times. V gene TRBV23-1 combines with J gene TRBJ1-4; 9 positions match TRBD1. TRBV23-1 is an ORF; its function is uncertain. The junction had 4 bases not matched to a gene; V was cut back by 2 bases and J by 6 bases. The CDR3 length is 15 residues. The CDR3 loop is CASSQADRGDEKLFF. CDR3 nucleotides: TGCGCCAGCAGTCAAGCGGACAGGGGCGATGAAAAACTGTTTTTT.

This clone appeared a few times. The chain employs TRBV28 and TRBJ2-1; perhaps D is TRBD1 or TRBD2 (6 bases each). Germline CDR1 and CDR2: MDHEN and SYDVKM. The CDR3 has 13 residues. Trimming stripped 4 bases from V and 8 bases from J, with 12 bases between. The CDR3 DNA sequence: TGTGCCAGCAGTTCCGGGGGCTTCGATGAGCAGTTCTTC. Protein product: CASSSGGFDEQFF.

The J gene is TRBJ2-7, the V gene TRBV11-1; D is unresolved. Trimming shortened V by 5 bases and J by 8 bases, and 16 bases separated the two germline ends. CDR1 and CDR2 (germline): SGHAT, FQDESV (reference sequence). This CDR3 region has 13 residues. CDR3 in amino acids: CASSDLGRDQQYF. For the CDR3, the DNA is TGTGCCAGCAGCGATTTAGGCCGTGACCAGCAGTACTTC.

This clone was detected a few times. This sequence joins TRBV6-1 and TRBJ1-4; tentative D call: TRBD1 (6 bases). Deletions cut 6 bases from V and 8 bases from J, with 19 bases between. Germline V lookup: CDR1 MNHNS, CDR2 SASEGT. The CDR3 consists of 15 residues. As DNA, the CDR3 is TGTGCCAGCAGACACCGGGACAAGACATCCGAAAAACTGTTTTTT. Translated, it gives CASRHRDKTSEKLFF.

V and J are TRBV19 and TRBJ1-1, with D hard to call. Germline V gene sequence: CDR1 LNHDA, CDR2 SQIVND (reference sequence). The CDR3 sequence is 12 residues long. Trimming cost V 4 bases and J 8 bases, with 11 bases left between them. The CDR3 reads CASSRRPAEAFF. The CDR3 bases are TGTGCCAGTAGTAGGAGACCTGCGGAAGCTTTCTTT. Combining the CDR3 with reference TRBV19 and TRBJ1-1 gives the whole variable domain DGGITQSPKYLFRKEGQNVTLSCEQNLNHDAMYWYRQDPGQGLRLIYYSQIVNDFQKGDIAEGYSVSREKKESFPLTVTSAQKNPTAFYLCASSRRPAEAFFGQGTRLTVV.

The table lists this clone with a few counts. The chain has TRBV10-3 and TRBJ2-1; D gene unclear. CDR1 and CDR2 (germline): ENHRY, SYGVKD. Trimming took 0 bases from V and 2 from J, leaving 8 bases between them. The CDR3 has 15 amino acids. This chain's CDR3 is CAISESVATYNEQFF. DNA of the CDR3: TGTGCCATCAGTGAGTCGGTTGCGACCTACAATGAGCAGTTCTTC.

A few counts support this clone. V and J are TRBV5-4 and TRBJ2-5; 10 bases fit TRBD1. The CDR3 has 15 amino acids. Germline assignment: CDR1 SGHNT and CDR2 YYREEE (reference sequence). J lost 4 bases, V lost 4 bases, and 7 bases had no gene match. The CDR3 reads CASSPPTGGLETQYF. DNA for the CDR3: TGTGCCAGCAGCCCGCCGACAGGGGGCCTAGAGACCCAGTACTTC.

The rearrangement joins TRBV14 to TRBJ1-6, with a tentative D call TRBD1 (6 bases). Germline-derived CDR1 and CDR2 are SGHDN and FVKESK. The CDR3 is 16 amino acids. The V end was cut by 1 base, the J end by 9 bases, with 16 bases between. DNA of the CDR3: TGTGCCAGCAGCCAAGTAATGGGGGCCAGCGGTTCACCCCTCCACTTT. Translation: CASSQVMGASGSPLHF.

The rearrangement joins TRBV11-1 to TRBJ2-1; D possibly corresponds to TRBD2 (5 bases). Trimming cost V 1 base and J 3 bases, with 13 bases left between them. Per the germline V gene, CDR1 is SGHAT and CDR2 is FQDESV (reference sequence). The CDR3 covers 16 residues. CDR3 residues: CASSLVEGSYYNEQFF. The CDR3 bases are TGTGCCAGCAGCTTAGTAGAGGGTTCCTACTACAATGAGCAGTTCTTC.

The J gene is TRBJ2-7, the V gene TRBV11-3; 9 bases are shared with TRBD1. Trimming took 5 bases from V and 5 from J; bases not matched to a gene: 10. Germline V gene data show CDR1 as SGHNT and CDR2 as YENEEA. The CDR3 runs to 15 residues. CDR3 in amino acids: CASSRPGQGKNEQYF. The DNA for the CDR3 is TGTGCCAGCAGCCGTCCGGGACAGGGAAAAAACGAGCAGTACTTC.

V and J are TRBV5-4 and TRBJ2-3; no clear D gene. Trimming shortened V by 1 base and J by 5 bases, and 11 bases separated the two germline ends. CDR1 is SGHNT and CDR2 is YYREEE in the germline V gene (reference sequence). This CDR3 has 14 amino acids. CDR3 region: CASSLILVEDTQYF. The CDR3 nucleotides are TGTGCCAGCAGCTTGATCCTAGTTGAAGATACGCAGTATTTT.

The chain has TRBV18 and TRBJ2-2; no clear D. The germline gives CDR1 KGHSH, CDR2 LQKENI. The CDR3 consists of 15 residues. Trimming took 4 bases from V and 0 from J, leaving 9 bases between them. The CDR3 coding sequence is TGTGCCAGCTCACAGACAATCGCGAACACCGGGGAGCTGTTTTTT. Its translation: CASSQTIANTGELFF.

This clone has just a few counts. The chain employs TRBV9 and TRBJ2-1; 8 bases line up with TRBD2. Germline CDR1 and CDR2: SGDLS and YYNGEE. CDR3 length: 17 residues. The V segment lost 0 bases and the J segment 3 bases; nucleotides outside the gene matches: 8. Here the CDR3 reads CASSVGGGGPLYNEQFF. The CDR3 coding sequence is TGTGCCAGCAGCGTAGGAGGCGGGGGGCCCCTCTACAATGAGCAGTTCTTC.

A few counts support this clone. The chain employs TRBV7-2 and TRBJ1-2; possibly TRBD1 for D (5 bases). CDR3 length: 15 amino acids. V was clipped by 1 base and J by 5 bases, with 14 bases between them. CDR1 is SGHTA, CDR2 FQGNSA, per germline. The CDR3 loop reads CASSLVQGGPYGYTF. CDR3 sequence (DNA): TGTGCCAGCAGCTTAGTGCAGGGCGGGCCTTATGGCTACACCTTC.

The chain couples TRBV5-1 to TRBJ2-2; no definite D call. The CDR3 is 13 amino acids. Germline V gene sequence: CDR1 SGHRS, CDR2 YFSETQ. V lost 2 bases, J lost 5 bases, and 7 bases lay in between. The CDR3 loop is CASSFLGTGELFF. Written as DNA, the CDR3 is TGCGCCAGCAGCTTTCTAGGTACCGGGGAGCTGTTTTTT. The full variable domain, rest sourced from reference TRBV5-1 and TRBJ2-2, is KAGVTQTPRYLIKTRGQQVTLSCSPISGHRSVSWYQQTPGQGLQFLFEYFSETQRNKGNFPGRFSGRQFSNSRSEMNVSTLELGDSALYLCASSFLGTGELFFGEGSRLTVL.

The chain joins TRBV5-4 to TRBJ2-7; 8 positions agree with TRBD1. V lost 4 bases, J lost 9 bases, and 6 bases stayed unmatched. CDR3 length: 12 residues. Germline assignment: CDR1 SGHNT and CDR2 YYREEE (reference sequence). CDR3 DNA sequence: TGTGCCAGCAGCCCTGGACAGGGCGTGCAGTACTTC. This codes for CASSPGQGVQYF.

This clone was observed a handful of times. This sequence joins TRBV7-9 and TRBJ1-4; the D is unclear. The CDR3 runs 15 residues. The V and J ends lost 1 base and 4 bases respectively, with 10 bases between them. CDR1 SEHNR and CDR2 FQNEAQ come from the germline V gene (reference sequence). The CDR3 protein is CASSLEEVLNEKLFF. In nucleotides, the CDR3 is TGTGCCAGCAGCTTAGAAGAGGTTCTTAATGAAAAACTGTTTTTT. The entire variable domain, with the rest obtained from reference TRBV7-9 and TRBJ1-4, is as follows: DTGVSQNPRHKITKRGQNVTFRCDPISEHNRLYWYRQTLGQGPEFLTYFQNEAQLEKSRLLSDRFSAERPKGSFSTLEIQRTEQGDSAMYLCASSLEEVLNEKLFFGSGTQLSVL.

This clone was found a few times. The chain recombines TRBV18 with TRBJ1-1, with D perhaps matching TRBD1 (5 bases). CDR1 and CDR2 from the germline V gene are KGHSH and LQKENI. The CDR3 is 16 amino acids. Trimming left V 6 bases short and J 0 bases short, with 17 bases between. This CDR3 reads CASSRWDLGVNTEAFF. The CDR3 DNA follows: TGTGCCAGCTCCCGATGGGACCTGGGGGTGAACACTGAAGCTTTCTTT.

The V call is TRBV18, the J call TRBJ2-5; a possible D gene is TRBD1 (6 bases). Trimming removed 1 base from V and 4 bases from J, with 13 bases in between. Germline V gives CDR1 KGHSH, CDR2 LQKENI. This CDR3 is 15 amino acids long. Here the CDR3 reads CASSPRGPAGETQYF. Here the CDR3 DNA reads TGTGCCAGCTCACCACGGGGGCCAGCCGGAGAGACCCAGTACTTC.

The rearrangement joins TRBV6-1 to TRBJ2-6; D perhaps matches TRBD1 (5 bases). The CDR3 loop spans 16 amino acids. The germline V gene encodes CDR1 MNHNS and CDR2 SASEGT. V was clipped by 1 base and J by 0 bases, with 7 bases between them. CDR3 amino acids: CASSEGRASGANVLTF. The CDR3 coding sequence is TGTGCCAGCAGTGAAGGCAGGGCCTCTGGGGCCAACGTCCTGACTTTC.